A selection of T cell receptor beta chains follows, all from one sample in a study of blood T cell repertoires in COVID-19. Assay: immunoSEQ multiplex PCR; the TCRdb copy retains only in-frame clones and omits some. The sample shows roughly 73,000 clones, over 75% of them seen only once. The sample taken for sequencing was peripheral blood. These receptors originate from a man aged 65 to 85 with active or convalescent COVID-19. The conserved cysteine and the conserved F or W are not part of the CDR3 here. D genes are given only for firm matches.

v_gene: TRBV18; j_gene: TRBJ2-5; d_gene: TRBD2; CDR3aa: ASSPLTSVQETQY
v_gene: TRBV18; j_gene: TRBJ2-7; d_gene: TRBD1; CDR3aa: ASSPSGTGNYEQY
v_gene: TRBV19; j_gene: TRBJ1-5; d_gene: -; CDR3aa: ASSPGRIDQPQH
v_gene: TRBV7-6; j_gene: TRBJ2-1; d_gene: TRBD1; CDR3aa: ASSLSMGQGNEQF
v_gene: TRBV5-1; j_gene: TRBJ1-1; d_gene: -; CDR3aa: ASSFSRAGTEAF
v_gene: TRBV6-6; j_gene: TRBJ1-2; d_gene: -; CDR3aa: ASSYSREGGYT
v_gene: TRBV2; j_gene: TRBJ2-3; d_gene: TRBD2; CDR3aa: ASSKRGGSDTQY
v_gene: TRBV2; j_gene: TRBJ2-1; d_gene: TRBD1; CDR3aa: ASSAPLGQGAVYNEQF
v_gene: TRBV6-2/TRBV6-3; j_gene: TRBJ1-5; d_gene: -; CDR3aa: ASSYPQGWQPQH
v_gene: TRBV5-4; j_gene: TRBJ1-3; d_gene: -; CDR3aa: ASSLVGVRDTIY
v_gene: TRBV29-1; j_gene: TRBJ1-4; d_gene: -; CDR3aa: SVQDSTTNEKLF
v_gene: TRBV20-1; j_gene: TRBJ1-2; d_gene: -; CDR3aa: SASRGSNYGYT
v_gene: TRBV7-9; j_gene: TRBJ2-3; d_gene: -; CDR3aa: ASSPSGTSTDTQY
v_gene: TRBV28; j_gene: TRBJ1-5; d_gene: -; CDR3aa: ASSFTPGEGIGNQPQH
v_gene: TRBV19; j_gene: TRBJ2-3; d_gene: -; CDR3aa: ASSIQRRSSTDTQY
v_gene: TRBV19; j_gene: TRBJ2-4; d_gene: -; CDR3aa: ASSDSTLQY
v_gene: TRBV18; j_gene: TRBJ1-1; d_gene: TRBD1; CDR3aa: ASSPGQGGTEAF
v_gene: TRBV11-2; j_gene: TRBJ2-2; d_gene: -; CDR3aa: ASTQGGNTGELF
v_gene: TRBV24-1; j_gene: TRBJ1-2; d_gene: -; CDR3aa: ATIRLRIEPNYGYT
v_gene: TRBV6-5; j_gene: TRBJ1-4; d_gene: -; CDR3aa: ASSRTPGFDEKLF
v_gene: TRBV6-1; j_gene: TRBJ1-6; d_gene: -; CDR3aa: ASSEGHENSPLH
v_gene: TRBV5-4; j_gene: TRBJ2-7; d_gene: TRBD1; CDR3aa: ASSTTTGVEQY
v_gene: TRBV6-5; j_gene: TRBJ1-6; d_gene: -; CDR3aa: ASSRGSSPLH
v_gene: TRBV6-5; j_gene: TRBJ2-7; d_gene: TRBD1; CDR3aa: ASSYGGTGGIEQY
v_gene: TRBV30; j_gene: TRBJ1-4; d_gene: -; CDR3aa: AWGAGLDGKLF
v_gene: TRBV23-1; j_gene: TRBJ1-2; d_gene: -; CDR3aa: ASSPLGQTLYGYT
v_gene: TRBV7-3; j_gene: TRBJ2-7; d_gene: TRBD1; CDR3aa: ASSFGQGPTYEQY
v_gene: TRBV19; j_gene: TRBJ1-2; d_gene: -; CDR3aa: ASSAGGTLGYT
v_gene: TRBV7-9; j_gene: TRBJ1-4; d_gene: -; CDR3aa: ASSLGGQGNEKLF
v_gene: TRBV5-4; j_gene: TRBJ1-1; d_gene: -; CDR3aa: ASSAPAGNEAF
v_gene: TRBV7-3; j_gene: TRBJ1-1; d_gene: -; CDR3aa: ASSFGANTEAF
v_gene: TRBV21-1; j_gene: TRBJ1-5; d_gene: -; CDR3aa: ASSQRRRNYSNQPQH
v_gene: TRBV10-2; j_gene: TRBJ1-2; d_gene: -; CDR3aa: ASNPGANYGYT
v_gene: TRBV6-4; j_gene: TRBJ2-3; d_gene: TRBD1; CDR3aa: ASSRQGAQGDTQY
v_gene: TRBV28; j_gene: TRBJ2-3; d_gene: TRBD2; CDR3aa: ASSPQTSGHPTDTQY
v_gene: TRBV5-1; j_gene: TRBJ2-6; d_gene: TRBD1; CDR3aa: ASSFTGDVAGANVLT
v_gene: TRBV20-1; j_gene: TRBJ1-1; d_gene: -; CDR3aa: SAVSGTEAF
v_gene: TRBV7-6; j_gene: TRBJ1-2; d_gene: TRBD1; CDR3aa: ASSSTTAGGGYGYT
v_gene: TRBV4-2; j_gene: TRBJ2-2; d_gene: TRBD1; CDR3aa: ASSPRTGVVNTGELF
v_gene: TRBV18; j_gene: TRBJ2-5; d_gene: -; CDR3aa: ASSSGQNQETQY
v_gene: TRBV1; j_gene: TRBJ2-2; d_gene: -; CDR3aa: TSSQDVGGSGELF
v_gene: TRBV24-1; j_gene: TRBJ1-6; d_gene: -; CDR3aa: ATRYEQGNNSPLH
v_gene: TRBV11-2; j_gene: TRBJ2-3; d_gene: TRBD2; CDR3aa: ASSLGVAGPDTQY
v_gene: TRBV2; j_gene: TRBJ1-4; d_gene: -; CDR3aa: ASNARIPTNEKLF
v_gene: TRBV7-9; j_gene: TRBJ2-1; d_gene: TRBD2; CDR3aa: ASSLFSGGANEQF
v_gene: TRBV27; j_gene: TRBJ2-1; d_gene: TRBD2; CDR3aa: ASRGLAEYNEQF
v_gene: TRBV18; j_gene: TRBJ1-5; d_gene: TRBD1; CDR3aa: ASSPRDRGDQPQH
v_gene: TRBV29-1; j_gene: TRBJ1-2; d_gene: -; CDR3aa: SVNEGYGYT
v_gene: TRBV3-1/TRBV3-2; j_gene: TRBJ2-5; d_gene: TRBD2; CDR3aa: ASSQKRGVAGDKETQY
v_gene: TRBV2; j_gene: TRBJ1-6; d_gene: -; CDR3aa: ASNRQNSPLH
v_gene: TRBV3-1/TRBV3-2; j_gene: TRBJ1-3; d_gene: TRBD1; CDR3aa: ASSQQTGESGNTIY
v_gene: TRBV11-2; j_gene: TRBJ2-2; d_gene: -; CDR3aa: ASSALGGATGELF
v_gene: TRBV19; j_gene: TRBJ1-1; d_gene: TRBD1; CDR3aa: ASRDPGGYTEAF